Listed below are T cell receptor beta chains from one sample, sequenced in a study of blood T cell repertoires in COVID-19. TCRdb keeps only in-frame clones here, not all; method: immunoSEQ multiplex PCR. This table has some 130,000 clones, more than 70% appearing once. Sequenced input: peripheral blood. The receptors shown here come from a woman younger than 45 who had recovered from COVID-19. The conserved cysteine and the conserved F or W are not part of the CDR3 here.

ASSFSGGRSSYEQY | TRBJ2-7 | TRBV6-6
SGDTGAKETQY | TRBJ2-5 | TRBV29-1
ASRTGSYEQY | TRBJ2-7 | TRBV6-5
ASSLDSRLAGGRNEQF | TRBJ2-1 | TRBV7-2
ASTERGSLQETQY | TRBJ2-5 | TRBV6-4
ASSQVEGRNEKLF | TRBJ1-4 | TRBV4-1
ASSYAGALNTEAF | TRBJ1-1 | TRBV6-5
ASLAGTEAF | TRBJ1-1 | TRBV19
ASSAGVFYGYT | TRBJ1-2 | TRBV7-2
ASKAGLNTGELF | TRBJ2-2 | TRBV2
SVGGTEQF | TRBJ2-1 | TRBV29-1
ASSLDRRTSGRQAYEQY | TRBJ2-7 | TRBV11-2
ASSVDTHVSQETQY | TRBJ2-5 | TRBV9
ASSVAGQGVNYGYT | TRBJ1-2 | TRBV9
ASSLSGGYTDTQY | TRBJ2-3 | TRBV5-1
ASSYEKTGGYT | TRBJ1-2 | TRBV5-6
ASSRLGTSGGTGELF | TRBJ2-2 | TRBV4-1
ASTRGLQETQY | TRBJ2-5 | TRBV3-1/TRBV3-2
ASKAPGQGLAF | TRBJ1-1 | TRBV10-2
ASSARQGLAKNIQY | TRBJ2-4 | TRBV28
ASTTLAGAGAGELF | TRBJ2-2 | TRBV19
AKGTANTEAF | TRBJ1-1 | TRBV2
ASSLDSSGQGNQPQH | TRBJ1-5 | TRBV7-8
SVESGMGGGGYNEQF | TRBJ2-1 | TRBV29-1
ASRSAYRGTDTQY | TRBJ2-3 | TRBV19
ASSRRAGGENTEAF | TRBJ1-1 | TRBV5-1
ASSGVLAGDDEQF | TRBJ2-1 | TRBV13
AWSESGEAF | TRBJ1-1 | TRBV30
ATLTSLAGEQF | TRBJ2-1 | TRBV12-3/TRBV12-4
ASSLVGTGGTGELF | TRBJ2-2 | TRBV5-1
ASSSGQAASTDTQY | TRBJ2-3 | TRBV11-2
SVESQGKNTEAF | TRBJ1-1 | TRBV29-1
ASSPLGFGSGANVLT | TRBJ2-6 | TRBV19
ASSLGGGTYEQY | TRBJ2-7 | TRBV27
ASSVGGGPETQY | TRBJ2-5 | TRBV9
ASSLGTESYEQY | TRBJ2-7 | TRBV11-2
ASSPRTVANTGELF | TRBJ2-2 | TRBV3-1/TRBV3-2
ASSEGAGGYGYT | TRBJ1-2 | TRBV6-1
ASSLQGGPDTQY | TRBJ2-3 | TRBV5-1
ATTSGGAYNEQF | TRBJ2-1 | TRBV5-4
ASRGDRSNTEAF | TRBJ1-1 | TRBV6-5
ASSLGSRANYGYT | TRBJ1-2 | TRBV5-4
ASSLRGDYTDTQY | TRBJ2-3 | TRBV7-3
ASSGSGLQETQY | TRBJ2-5 | TRBV6-2/TRBV6-3
AISATDRGTEAF | TRBJ1-1 | TRBV10-3